Below are 23 T cell receptor beta chains sequenced from a single sample in a study of cytomegalovirus exposure and HLA in healthy donors. Clones were read by immunoSEQ multiplex PCR, and TCRdb kept only the in-frame ones, dropping some. Here the sample spans around 50,000 clones, more than 85% being singletons. Input material: PBMCs. These receptors originate from a woman aged 18 to 35 in good health and CMV-seronegative.

The count of this clone is one. The gene calls are TRBV7-2 and TRBJ1-5; no firm D call. CDR3 length: 13 residues. CDR1 is SGHTA and CDR2 is FQGNSA in the germline V gene. The ends were cut back, 2 bases at V and 5 bases at J, with 7 bases in the middle. In DNA, the CDR3 is TGTGCCAGCAGCTTAAACCGAGATCAGCCCCAGCATTTT. This encodes CASSLNRDQPQHF.

The chain couples TRBV7-2 to TRBJ2-2; D is ambiguous. The germline V gene encodes CDR1 SGHTA and CDR2 FQGNSA. V was clipped by 5 bases and J by 7 bases, with 17 bases between them. The CDR3 totals 15 residues. CDR3 nucleotides: TGTGCCAGCAGCCCGAGCTCCCGGGTCGACGGGGAGCTGTTTTTT. As protein: CASSPSSRVDGELFF.

For the CDR3, the DNA is TGTGCCAGCAGTTTACCAACTCAAGGGAGCGAAGCTTTCTTT. Encoded protein: CASSLPTQGSEAFF. The chain employs TRBV28 and TRBJ1-1; no clear D. From germline, CDR1 is MDHEN and CDR2 SYDVKM. The CDR3 extends over 14 amino acids. Trimming pared 2 bases from V and 8 bases from J, leaving 15 bases between.

V is TRBV5-5 and J is TRBJ2-5, with D possibly being TRBD1 (5 bases). This CDR3 spans 16 amino acids. From germline, CDR1 is SGHKS and CDR2 YYEKEE (reference sequence). V was clipped by 0 bases and J by 4 bases, with 16 bases between them. CDR3 sequence reads: CASSLEGAGPRETQYF. DNA of the CDR3: TGTGCCAGCAGCTTGGAAGGGGCAGGACCTCGAGAGACCCAGTACTTC.

The V gene is TRBV9, the J gene TRBJ2-6; D is possibly TRBD2 (5 bases). Trimming pared 0 bases from V and 1 base from J, leaving 11 bases between. CDR1 is SGDLS and CDR2 is YYNGEE in the germline V gene. This CDR3 is 17 amino acids long. The CDR3 DNA follows: TGTGCCAGCAGCGTAGGAGGAGGAGGATCTGGGGCCAACGTCCTGACTTTC. Translation gives CASSVGGGGSGANVLTF. Full variable domain (remainder filled in from reference TRBV9 and TRBJ2-6): DSGVTQTPKHLITATGQRVTLRCSPRSGDLSVYWYQQSLDQGLQFLIQYYNGEERAKGNILERFSAQQFPDLHSELNLSSLELGDSALYFCASSVGGGGSGANVLTFGAGSRLTVL.

The chain carries TRBV6-1 and TRBJ1-2, with 9 nucleotides matching TRBD1. The CDR3 totals 14 residues. Trimming removed 5 bases from V and 4 bases from J; junction bases left unmatched: 5. Germline V gene sequence: CDR1 MNHNS, CDR2 SASEGT. The CDR3 bases are TGTGCCAGCAGTAGGACAGGGGTCGTCTATGGCTACACCTTC. As protein: CASSRTGVVYGYTF.

This chain connects TRBV5-4 to TRBJ2-3; weak D call: TRBD1 (5 bases). The V and J ends lost 4 bases and 4 bases respectively, with 10 bases between them. Germline CDR1 reads SGHNT; CDR2 reads YYREEE (reference sequence). The CDR3 contains 13 residues. For the CDR3, the DNA is TGTGCCAGCAGCCCCCCCAGGGCAGATACGCAGTATTTT. This sequence encodes CASSPPRADTQYF. Drawing the rest from reference TRBV5-4 and TRBJ2-3, the complete variable domain is ETGVTQSPTHLIKTRGQQVTLRCSSQSGHNTVSWYQQALGQGPQFIFQYYREEENGRGNFPPRFSGLQFPNYSSELNVNALELDDSALYLCASSPPRADTQYFGPGTRLTVL.

The chain carries TRBV7-9 and TRBJ1-2; the D is unclear. Germline CDR1 and CDR2: SEHNR and FQNEAQ (reference sequence). Trimming removed 5 bases from V and 4 bases from J, with 17 bases in between. This CDR3 comprises 15 residues. This CDR3 is CASSLGIPSVYGYTF. The CDR3, as DNA: TGTGCCAGCAGCCTCGGGATCCCCAGCGTCTATGGCTACACCTTC.

This sequence joins TRBV7-9 and TRBJ1-1, with D possibly being TRBD1 (5 bases). The CDR3 is 18 residues long. Germline V gene lookup returns CDR1 SEHNR and CDR2 FQNEAQ (reference sequence). The germline V and J ends were trimmed by 3 bases and 0 bases, with 20 bases remaining between them. CDR3 protein: CASSLASGTQVMNTEAFF. The CDR3 nucleotides are TGTGCCAGCAGCTTGGCGTCGGGTACACAGGTCATGAACACTGAAGCTTTCTTT.

The chain couples TRBV10-3 to TRBJ2-3, with 10 bases matching TRBD2. The J segment lost 3 bases and the V segment lost 7 bases, leaving 10 bases of the junction unmatched. Germline CDR1 and CDR2: ENHRY and SYGVKD. The CDR3 has 16 residues. The DNA for the CDR3 is TGTGCCATCACCCCTAGCGGGAGTAAGGGAACAGATACGCAGTATTTT. The encoded protein is CAITPSGSKGTDTQYF.

The rearrangement links TRBV6-1 to TRBJ2-7; D is perhaps TRBD2 (6 bases). Trimming removed 2 bases at V and 2 bases at J, with 10 bases between. CDR1 and CDR2 from the germline V gene are MNHNS and SASEGT. There are 14 residues in the CDR3. CDR3 coding DNA: TGTGCCAGCAGTGAAAGGCGGGGCCCCTACGAGCAGTACGTC. This sequence encodes CASSERRGPYEQYV.

The count of this clone is one. The chain recombines TRBV18 with TRBJ1-4; 9 positions match TRBD1. V trimming: 2 bases; J trimming: 2 bases; junction bases outside the gene matches: 3. The CDR3 spans 16 residues. The V gene's germline CDR1 is KGHSH and CDR2 LQKENI. CDR3 amino acids: CASSPYTGGTNEKLFF. In nucleotides, the CDR3 is TGTGCCAGCTCACCATACACAGGGGGCACTAATGAAAAACTGTTTTTT.

The chain combines TRBV7-2 with TRBJ2-7, with D perhaps TRBD1 (5 bases). CDR1 is SGHTA and CDR2 is FQGNSA in the germline V gene. Trimming stripped 6 bases from V and 4 bases from J, with 10 bases between. The CDR3 is 12 residues long. The CDR3 DNA reads TGTGCCAGCAGTCAGGGTGGGTACGAGCAGTACTTC. It yields the protein CASSQGGYEQYF.

The V and J genes are TRBV7-8 and TRBJ1-1, with D tentatively TRBD1 (5 bases). V lost 4 bases, J lost 5 bases, and 8 bases lay in between. The CDR3 extends over 12 amino acids. The germline gives CDR1 SGHVS, CDR2 FQNEAQ. CDR3 in DNA: TGTGCCAGCAGCTGGGGGGGGACTGAAGCTTTCTTT. Protein product: CASSWGGTEAFF.

The chain is built from TRBV5-1 and TRBJ2-5, with TRBD2 matching over 11 bases. V shed 3 bases, J shed 2 bases, and the junction held 6 bases outside the gene matches. CDR1 SGHRS and CDR2 YFSETQ come from the germline V gene. CDR3 length: 16 residues. The DNA for the CDR3 is TGCGCCAGCAGCTCCTTCGGGACTAGCGGTCAAGAGACCCAGTACTTC. It encodes CASSSFGTSGQETQYF.

This chain joins TRBV2 and TRBJ2-1; a possible D gene is TRBD2 (6 bases). CDR1 and CDR2 (germline): SNHLY, FYNNEI. The ends were cut back, 4 bases at V and 9 bases at J, with 16 bases in the middle. The CDR3 contains 14 residues. CDR3: CASSVATSSGEQFF. CDR3 sequence (DNA): TGTGCCAGCAGTGTGGCTACTAGCTCGGGTGAGCAGTTCTTC.

The CDR3 spells CASRTGTRHSDTQYF. The DNA of the CDR3 is TGTGCCAGCAGGACCGGGACTAGACATTCAGATACGCAGTATTTT. The chain carries TRBV2 and TRBJ2-3, with 8 bases matching TRBD2. With V trimmed by 6 bases and J by 4 bases, 9 bases remained unmatched. CDR3 size: 15 residues. Germline lookup yields CDR1 SNHLY and CDR2 FYNNEI. The entire variable domain, with the rest obtained from reference TRBV2 and TRBJ2-3, is as follows: EPEVTQTPSHQVTQMGQEVILRCVPISNHLYFYWYRQILGQKVEFLVSFYNNEISEKSEIFDDQFSVERPDGSNFTLKIRSTKLEDSAMYFCASRTGTRHSDTQYFGPGTRLTVL.

The V and J genes are TRBV1 and TRBJ2-7; TRBD1, as called in the table, went unchecked against the DNA. TRBV1 is recorded as a pseudogene. The CDR3 runs to 13 residues. The CDR3 loop reads CTSSPKRGNEQYF. CDR3 nucleotide sequence: TGCACCAGCAGCCCGAAAAGGGGTAACGAGCAGTACTTC.

The J gene is TRBJ1-3, the V gene TRBV5-6; D remains unclear. The V and J ends lost 2 bases and 2 bases respectively, with 5 bases between them. From germline, CDR1 is SGHDT and CDR2 YYEEEE. This CDR3 comprises 13 residues. Here the CDR3 DNA reads TGTGCCAGCAGCTTTGGCCCTGGAAACACCATATATTTT. Translated: CASSFGPGNTIYF. The entire variable domain, with the rest obtained from reference TRBV5-6 and TRBJ1-3, is as follows: DAGVTQSPTHLIKTRGQQVTLRCSPKSGHDTVSWYQQALGQGPQFIFQYYEEEERQRGNFPDRFSGHQFPNYSSELNVNALLLGDSALYLCASSFGPGNTIYFGEGSWLTVV.

This clone was seen only a few times. The chain couples TRBV19 to TRBJ2-3; TRBD2 aligns across 12 bases. The germline gives CDR1 LNHDA, CDR2 SQIVND (reference sequence). V dropped 4 bases and J dropped 4; count of bases not matched to a gene: 6. This CDR3 contains 16 residues. In DNA form, the CDR3 reads TGTGCCAGTAGTAATAGACTAGCGGGAGAGCCAGATACGCAGTATTTT. This translates into CASSNRLAGEPDTQYF. The full variable domain, its missing parts supplied by reference TRBV19 and TRBJ2-3, is DGGITQSPKYLFRKEGQNVTLSCEQNLNHDAMYWYRQDPGQGLRLIYYSQIVNDFQKGDIAEGYSVSREKKESFPLTVTSAQKNPTAFYLCASSNRLAGEPDTQYFGPGTRLTVL.

This rearrangement joins TRBV6-1 to TRBJ1-2; 9 nucleotides align to TRBD1. This CDR3 has 17 residues. Germline CDR1 is MNHNS and CDR2 is SASEGT. The J segment lost 4 bases and the V segment lost 0 bases, leaving 9 bases of the junction unmatched. CDR3 nucleotides: TGTGCCAGCAGTGAAGCGACAGGGGGATGGTTAAGCTATGGCTACACCTTC. As protein: CASSEATGGWLSYGYTF.

This chain uses TRBV7-9 with TRBJ2-3, with 13 bases lining up with TRBD2. Germline trimming cut 1 base from V and 0 bases from J; bases unmatched to any gene: 7. CDR1 SEHNR and CDR2 FQNEAQ come from the germline V gene (reference sequence). This CDR3 has 19 amino acids. CDR3 nucleotides: TGTGCCAGCAGCTTAGGTGGACTAGCGGGGGACCATAGCACAGATACGCAGTATTTT. This gives the protein CASSLGGLAGDHSTDTQYF.

CDR3 in amino acids: CASNSLDSNEQFF. In DNA form, the CDR3 reads TGCGCCAGCAACTCACTCGATTCCAATGAGCAGTTCTTC. The chain joins TRBV5-1 to TRBJ2-1; D is uncertain. The germline gives CDR1 SGHRS, CDR2 YFSETQ. Trimming stripped 6 bases from V and 6 bases from J, with 13 bases between. CDR3 length: 13 amino acids.